This entry lists 4 T cell receptor beta chains sequenced from one sample in a study of T cell changes during pregnancy in multiple sclerosis. The protocol was immunoSEQ multiplex PCR, while the TCRdb copy is restricted to in-frame clones and leaves out a portion. The sample has some 110,000 clones, 80% to 95% seen once. The sample here was peripheral blood, taken in the third trimester of pregnancy. The source is a female donor with multiple sclerosis, enrolled in a pregnancy study.

Comments on this clone: The junction departs from germline at one end; a sequencing error may be responsible. V gene TRBV5-1 combines with J gene TRBJ2-2; 9 bases map to TRBD1. CDR1 SGHRS and CDR2 YFSETQ come from the germline V gene. The CDR3 runs 14 residues. CDR3 coding DNA: TGCGCCAGCAACTTGGGGACAGGGACCGGGGAGCTGTTTTTT. It yields the protein CASNLGTGTGELFF.

J is TRBJ2-1 and V is TRBV6-6; 10 nucleotides match TRBD2. The CDR3 has 13 residues. The ends lost 8 bases at V and 6 bases at J; junction bases unmatched: 4. CDR1 MNHNY and CDR2 SVGAGI come from the germline V gene (reference sequence). The CDR3 coding sequence is TGTGCCAGCGTACCTAGCGGGAGCAATGAGCAGTTCTTC. Translation gives CASVPSGSNEQFF.

The chain carries TRBV5-1 and TRBJ1-1, with 7 bases matching TRBD1. Germline trimming cut 5 bases from V and 5 bases from J; bases unmatched to any gene: 18. The length of the CDR3 is 17 residues. Germline V CDR1 and CDR2: SGHRS, YFSETQ. CDR3 coding DNA: TGCGCCAGCAGTTCTGCTAAGTCGGGACAGAGGTTTACTGAAGCTTTCTTT. Amino acid sequence: CASSSAKSGQRFTEAFF.

The chain is built from TRBV6-5 and TRBJ1-2; D remains unclear. V lost 4 bases, J lost 4 bases, and 16 bases lay in between. The length of the CDR3 is 15 residues. CDR1 is MNHEY, CDR2 SVGAGI, per germline. The CDR3 protein is CASSFSRVQSYGYTF. Here the CDR3 DNA reads TGTGCCAGCAGTTTCTCCCGGGTCCAATCCTATGGCTACACCTTC.